Below, one TCR beta chain is given with its context. The record originates from a study of blood T cell repertoires in COVID-19. This table comes from immunoSEQ multiplex PCR, and its TCRdb copy is limited to in-frame clones, with some not included. The repertoire has about 230,000 clones, 85% of them found once; the top ten carry 4.5% to 5.5%. The CDR3 is made up of 15 amino acids. J was trimmed by 5 bases and V by 8 bases; bases with no gene match: 14. CDR1 is MNHEY and CDR2 is SMNVEV in the germline V gene (reference sequence). The source of this sequence is a man aged 45-65 years with COVID-19, enrolled during active disease. This chain uses TRBV27 with TRBJ2-5; 7 bases match TRBD1. Sample: peripheral blood. As DNA, the CDR3 is TGTGCCAGCGCCAGACAGGGTAAGGGTCGGGAGACCCAGTACTTC. Translating gives CASARQGKGRETQYF.